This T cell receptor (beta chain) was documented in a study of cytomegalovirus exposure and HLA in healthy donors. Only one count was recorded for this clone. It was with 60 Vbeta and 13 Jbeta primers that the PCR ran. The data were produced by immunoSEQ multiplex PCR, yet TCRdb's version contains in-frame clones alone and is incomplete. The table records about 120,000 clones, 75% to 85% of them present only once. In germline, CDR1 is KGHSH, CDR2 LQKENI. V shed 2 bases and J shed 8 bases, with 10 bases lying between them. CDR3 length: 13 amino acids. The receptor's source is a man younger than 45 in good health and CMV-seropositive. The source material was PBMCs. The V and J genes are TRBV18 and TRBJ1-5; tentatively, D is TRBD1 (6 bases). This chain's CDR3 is CASSPTSGEPQHF. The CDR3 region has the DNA TGTGCCAGCTCACCAACCTCAGGGGAGCCCCAGCATTTT.